One T cell receptor beta chain is described in this entry. Its antigen is unknown. TCRdb reanalysed the reads using MiXCR and keeps one entry per CDR3 protein. The sample records 750,000 to 900,000 distinct CDR3 sequences, about 28% being singletons. These data belong to a study of T cell repertoires in cytomegalovirus infection. Study summary: Selected CMV epitopes included recently identified HLA-C-restricted ones as well as well-studied HLA-B-restricted ones. It was the public TCR beta signatures that indicated both CMV infection and matching HLA type.

The study's findings and limits: HLA-C-restricted CMV-specific TCR beta clonotypes were dominant in the ex vivo response.

The CDR3 extends over 15 amino acids. In germline, CDR1 is SEHNR, CDR2 FQNEAQ (reference sequence). V gave up 1 base and J gave up 5 bases, with 14 bases separating them. The sequence derives from a human donor in good health (CMV status not recorded). Some clones in this sample may be carry-over from other donors' samples. Sample: cultured CD8+ T cells from PBMCs, taken from culture after CMV antigen stimulation. The chain is built from TRBV7-9 and TRBJ1-1; no definite D call. The CDR3 spells CASSLGRGRRTEAFF. In nucleotides, the CDR3 is TGTGCCAGCAGCTTAGGAAGAGGGAGGCGTACTGAAGCTTTCTTT.